This T cell receptor (beta chain) was obtained from a study of long-term antiretroviral therapy in people with HIV. J lost 7 bases, V lost 4 bases, and 11 bases had no gene match. CDR3 length: 15 amino acids. Germline V gene sequence: CDR1 SGHRS, CDR2 YFSETQ. With survey level as its setting, the immunoSEQ assay was v3.0. Assay used: immunoSEQ multiplex PCR; TCRdb lists only in-frame clones, some missing. The sample lists roughly 15,000 clones, 80% to 90% occurring once. The receptor was derived from a man aged 18 to 30 with HIV. This chain joins TRBV5-1 and TRBJ2-7, with TRBD2 matching 10 bases. The sample here was unsorted PBMCs, taken 0.1 years after starting antiretroviral therapy. The CDR3 region is CASSLLSGGALEQYF. The CDR3 nucleotides are TGCGCCAGCAGCCTACTGAGCGGGGGGGCGTTGGAGCAGTACTTC.